This T cell receptor (beta chain) derives from a study of identical twins' blood T cells. The CDR3 loop spans 16 amino acids. Germline values: CDR1 SGHTA, CDR2 FQGNSA. The ends were cut back, 2 bases at V and 0 bases at J, with 11 bases in the middle. The donors were healthy female monozygous twins, three pairs in total. TCRdb reanalysed the 5' RACE reads using MiXCR and keeps one entry per CDR3 protein. The table shows 350,000 to 400,000 distinct CDR3 sequences, with over 25% occurring only once. General study findings and limits: Twins reportedly had markedly more similar V usage than unrelated donors, even among out-of-frame TCRbeta clonotypes.

As concerns this clonotype: The antigen remains unidentified.

The clonotype comes from a woman aged 18-49 years in good health. The chain uses TRBV7-2 and TRBJ1-5; D is ambiguous. The sequencing sample was made of PBMCs. CDR3 loop: CASSLNSPNSNQPQHF. In DNA, the CDR3 is TGTGCCAGCAGCTTAAATTCACCAAATAGCAATCAGCCCCAGCATTTT.